This T cell receptor (beta chain) was identified in a study of shared clonotypes between healthy human individuals. Whole-study findings and limits: Relative to clonotypes present in all four donors, those not shared had lower generation probabilities.

This clone was found once. The antigen is undetermined. The same CDR3 can be traced to other DNA sequences in this sample. Deep-level settings were used for running the assay. A 200 ng quantity of DNA, tens of thousands of T cell genomes, went into the sorted-subset replicate PCRs. The data were produced by immunoSEQ multiplex PCR, yet TCRdb's version contains in-frame clones alone and is incomplete. Among some 2,500,000 clones, 93% were seen once, and the ten largest hold 0.36%. This CDR3 comprises 15 residues. The V gene lost 3 bases and the J gene lost 1 base, with 11 bases spanning the gap. Germline CDR1 KGHSH, CDR2 LQKENI.

This sequence joins TRBV18 and TRBJ2-3; D uncertain. This clonotype was obtained from a man in his late teens or twenties in good health. Some clones in this sample may be carry-over from other donors' samples. The specimen sequenced was naive CD4+ T cells from PBMCs. As for subset: CD45RA+ positively selected. The CDR3 spells CASSPPGAGTDTQYF. CDR3 DNA sequence: TGTGCCAGCTCACCCCCCGGAGCCGGCACAGATACGCAGTATTTT.